The T cell receptor (beta chain) described here comes from a study of CD8 T cells in ankylosing spondylitis. Overall study findings and caveats: Reports say disease-linked clones showed up significantly more in matched ankylosing spondylitis synovial fluid. Ankylosing spondylitis blood appeared to be characterized by a TCR beta motif of several highly homologous variants.

This clonotype appeared many times. The antigen is not known. This CDR3 is 13 amino acids long. V lost 6 bases to trimming and J lost 6 bases; unmatched junction nucleotides: 4. Germline V gene data show CDR1 as LNHNV and CDR2 as YYDKDF (reference sequence). Each CDR3 protein gets one entry after TCRdb re-called the 5' RACE reads with MiXCR. The table has 350,000 or so distinct CDR3 sequences, roughly 8% seen once. This receptor was taken from a male donor with ankylosing spondylitis. The specimen was blood, either unsorted or a sorted T cell fraction (not recorded which). J is TRBJ1-4 and V is TRBV15, with 7 bases that match TRBD1. This CDR3 is CATSTGTDEKLFF. Here the CDR3 DNA reads TGTGCCACCAGTACGGGGACAGATGAAAAACTGTTTTTT.